The present TCR beta chain was sequenced within a study of shared clonotypes between healthy human individuals (dated by TCRdb to 2020 to 2022). The study in broad terms: The cohort included three men and two women between 18 and 49 years of age. To increase sequencing depth and limit assay-specific biases, TCR repertoire library preparation and sequencing were carried out by different laboratories using diverse techniques. Blood TCR repertoires of roughly five healthy adults were deeply sequenced to estimate repertoire size and the extent of clonotype sharing between individuals. Each donor's leukapheresis produced roughly between about 0.85 and 10 billion PBMCs. For each donor, CD4 naive and CD4 memory were each run on three plates, CD8 naive on two plates, and CD8 memory on one plate. Points the paper makes about the study in general: Only blood was sampled, and tissue TCR repertoires likely differ from those in blood. Rarefaction of sorted-subset datasets indicated incomplete sequencing despite the large sequencing depth. Higher generation probabilities were observed for clonotypes shared by all four sorted-subset donors than for non-shared clonotypes. Naive subsets generally had larger estimated clonotype richness than memory subsets. Based on pairwise subsampling, the degree of clonotype sharing among donors was expected to be affected by sequencing depth. When several donors were compared, the shared fraction of clonotypes was 5% to 6.5% for naive CD4, over 3% for naive CD8, 2.3% for memory CD4, and 0.35% to 0.4% for memory CD8. The genetic and exposure-history diversity represented was limited by the small number of donors.

Donors were healthy HIV-negative adults with no recently reported acute infections or vaccinations. Every donor was a Caucasian adult living in Nashville, Tennessee, USA. Magnetic negative selection was used to enrich CD4+ T cells, after which naive cells were positively selected on CD45RA and the negative fraction became the memory subset. Blood was collected by leukapheresis, and PBMCs were isolated by Ficoll-Histopaque density gradient centrifugation and then cryopreserved in liquid nitrogen vapor phase. Analytical flow cytometry was used to check the purity and quantity of every magnetically sorted T cell population. Genomic DNA was isolated from each sorted fraction and quantified by UV absorbance on a Nanodrop 2000c. TCR CDR3 regions were amplified from genomic DNA by multiplex PCR using the deep immunoSEQ assay. Extracted genomic DNA from each cell subset was spread evenly across all wells of several immunoSEQ 96-well plates, with each plate serving as a replicate. For sorted subsets, around 200 ng genomic DNA, equal to tens of thousands of T cell genomes, was loaded into each replicate PCR. The purified libraries were quantified using a Qubit 3.0 fluorometer, sized with a Bioanalyzer 2100, and then quantified again using the KAPA Library Quantification kit. Every immunoSEQ 96-well plate was sequenced on a separate single-read 150-cycle Illumina NextSeq 550 flow cell. The authors processed their data as follows. Because the immunoSEQ output included only junctional sequences and no quality scores, the filtering could not be the same as the filtering used for full-length reads. Sequences were annotated with PyIR, a Python wrapper for IgBLAST v1.9, using IMGT germline references to assign V/J genes and CDR3. Reads with weak V/J assignments (E-value above 1e-6), missing CDR3, stop codons, out-of-frame junctions, or ambiguous translated residues were removed. V3J clonotypes were defined by identical inferred V gene, J gene, and CDR3 amino acid sequence. To compute the percentage overlap between repertoires, the number of shared unique clonotypes was divided by the size of the smaller repertoire. Richness of each repertoire was evaluated using RTK rarefaction, the Chao1 estimator, and Recon v2.1 estimates of unobserved clonotypes. OLGA was used to compute generation probabilities for all TCRbeta clonotypes that the gDNA method yielded from a handful of donors. The table was pulled from immuneACCESS by TCRdb, which kept in-frame rearrangements only. Such tables lose some clones; where checked, under half of the loss comes from unresolved V genes, and the rest has no known cause. V and J calls and clone size come straight from that table; D and trimming were deduced from the DNA. Counted in this sample were about 2.4 million clones; more than 80% of them appeared once. The ten largest clones take up 0.13% to 0.15% of the sample.

For this clone: What antigen it recognizes has not been identified. Qualities for individual bases were not recorded, and no much larger clone is one base off.

The junction carries 17 bases between V and J, which are trimmed by 6 bases and 2 bases respectively. CDR1 and CDR2, looked up from the germline V gene, are MDHEN and SYDVKM. The CDR3 goes from the cysteine to the phenylalanine over 15 residues. Left in the record is the CDR3 DNA by itself, 45 bases read in frame from the first base. The TCR sequence derives from a man younger than 35 in good health. The rearrangement combines TRBV28 with TRBJ2-7; a weak D assignment points to TRBD2 (6 bases agree). Material for sequencing was naive CD4+ T cells sorted from blood. Read against the paper, the sample's cell subset or site label means: CD45RA+ positively selected. The sequenced DNA is TGTGCCAGCAGCCCGACGGCGGGGTTCACCTACGAGCAGTACTTC. Its protein reads: CASSPTAGFTYEQYF.